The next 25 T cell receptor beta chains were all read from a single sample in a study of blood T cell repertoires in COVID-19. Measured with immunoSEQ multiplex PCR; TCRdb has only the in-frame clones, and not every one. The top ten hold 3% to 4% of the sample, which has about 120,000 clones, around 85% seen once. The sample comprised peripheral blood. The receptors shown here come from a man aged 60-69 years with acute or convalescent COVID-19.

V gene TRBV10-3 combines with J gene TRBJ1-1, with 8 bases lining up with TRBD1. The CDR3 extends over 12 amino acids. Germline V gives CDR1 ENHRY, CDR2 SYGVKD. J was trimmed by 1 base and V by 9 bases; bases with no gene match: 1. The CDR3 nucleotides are TGTGCCATTGGGACAGGGAACACTGAAGCTTTCTTT. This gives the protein CAIGTGNTEAFF.

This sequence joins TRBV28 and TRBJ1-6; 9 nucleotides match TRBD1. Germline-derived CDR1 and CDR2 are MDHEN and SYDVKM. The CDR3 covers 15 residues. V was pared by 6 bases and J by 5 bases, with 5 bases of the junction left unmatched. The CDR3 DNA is TGTGCCAGCAGCCTACAGGGGGCGGATAATTCACCCCTCCACTTT. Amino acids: CASSLQGADNSPLHF.

The CDR3: CASSQRYRDIPYEQYF. DNA of the CDR3: TGCGCCAGCAGCCAGAGGTATCGGGACATCCCCTACGAGCAGTACTTC. The chain is built from TRBV4-3 and TRBJ2-7, with D tentatively TRBD1 (6 bases). V lost 3 bases and J lost 2, with 17 bases in between. Germline V gene sequence: CDR1 LGHNA, CDR2 YSLEER. The CDR3 length is 16 residues.

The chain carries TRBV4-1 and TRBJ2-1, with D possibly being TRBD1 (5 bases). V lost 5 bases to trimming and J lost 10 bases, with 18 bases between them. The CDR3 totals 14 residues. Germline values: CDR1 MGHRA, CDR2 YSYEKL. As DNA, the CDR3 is TGCGCCAGCAGCGAAGTGGGGCAGGGAAGGGAGCAGTTCTTC. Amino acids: CASSEVGQGREQFF.

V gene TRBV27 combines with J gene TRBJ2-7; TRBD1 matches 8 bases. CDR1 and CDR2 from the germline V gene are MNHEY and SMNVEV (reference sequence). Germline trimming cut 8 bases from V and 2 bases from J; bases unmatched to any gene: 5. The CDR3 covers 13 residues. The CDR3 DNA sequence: TGTGCCAGCCGATGGACAGGGCCCTACGAGCAGTACTTC. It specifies CASRWTGPYEQYF.

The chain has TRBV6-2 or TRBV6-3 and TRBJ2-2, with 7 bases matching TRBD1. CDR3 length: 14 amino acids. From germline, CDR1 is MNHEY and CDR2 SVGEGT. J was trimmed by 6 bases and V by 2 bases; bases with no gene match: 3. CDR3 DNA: TGTGCCAGCAGTTACGACAGGGCACCCGGGGAGCTGTTTTTT. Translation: CASSYDRAPGELFF.

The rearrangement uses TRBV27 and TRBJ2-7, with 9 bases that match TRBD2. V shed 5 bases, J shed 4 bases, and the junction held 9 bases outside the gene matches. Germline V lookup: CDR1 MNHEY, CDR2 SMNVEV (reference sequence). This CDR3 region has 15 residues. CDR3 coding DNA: TGTGCCAGCAGTATCTCCGGGACTAGCTGGTACGAGCAGTACTTC. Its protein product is CASSISGTSWYEQYF.

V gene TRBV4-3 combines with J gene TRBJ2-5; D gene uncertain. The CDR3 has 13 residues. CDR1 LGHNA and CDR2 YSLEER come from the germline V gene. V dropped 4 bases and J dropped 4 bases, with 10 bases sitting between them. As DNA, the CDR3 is TGCGCCAGCAGCCTAACTATGGGAGAGACCCAGTACTTC. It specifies CASSLTMGETQYF.

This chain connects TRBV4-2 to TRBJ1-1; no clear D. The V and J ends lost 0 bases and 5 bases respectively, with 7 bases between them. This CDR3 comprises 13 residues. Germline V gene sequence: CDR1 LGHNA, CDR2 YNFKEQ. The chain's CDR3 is CASSQDAPTEAFF. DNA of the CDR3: TGTGCCAGCAGCCAAGATGCGCCTACTGAAGCTTTCTTT.

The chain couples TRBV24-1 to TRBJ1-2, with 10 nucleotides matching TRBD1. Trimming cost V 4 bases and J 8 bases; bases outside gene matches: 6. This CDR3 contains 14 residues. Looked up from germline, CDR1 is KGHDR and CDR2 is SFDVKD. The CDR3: CATSESDRGKGYTF. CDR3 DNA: TGTGCCACCAGTGAGTCGGACAGGGGGAAGGGCTACACCTTC.

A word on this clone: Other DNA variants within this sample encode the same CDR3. The CDR3 loop reads CASSSRDRVAEAFF. The CDR3 DNA is TGTGCCAGTAGTAGCCGGGACAGAGTGGCTGAAGCTTTCTTT. The chain joins TRBV19 to TRBJ1-1; 7 positions match TRBD1. Trimming cost V 4 bases and J 6 bases; bases outside gene matches: 8. This CDR3 is built from 14 residues. Germline V CDR1 and CDR2: LNHDA, SQIVND (reference sequence).

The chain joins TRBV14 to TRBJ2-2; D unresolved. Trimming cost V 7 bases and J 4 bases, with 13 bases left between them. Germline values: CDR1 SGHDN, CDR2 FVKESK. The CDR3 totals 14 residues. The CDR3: CASTQRSTTGELFF. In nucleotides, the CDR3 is TGTGCCAGCACCCAGAGGTCGACCACCGGGGAGCTGTTTTTT.

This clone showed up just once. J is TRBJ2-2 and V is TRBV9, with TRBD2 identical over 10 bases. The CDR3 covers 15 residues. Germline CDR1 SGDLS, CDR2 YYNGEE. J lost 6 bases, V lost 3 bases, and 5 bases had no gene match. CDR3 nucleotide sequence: TGTGCCAGCAGCGCTAGCGGGAGTAGGGCCGGGGAGCTGTTTTTT. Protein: CASSASGSRAGELFF.

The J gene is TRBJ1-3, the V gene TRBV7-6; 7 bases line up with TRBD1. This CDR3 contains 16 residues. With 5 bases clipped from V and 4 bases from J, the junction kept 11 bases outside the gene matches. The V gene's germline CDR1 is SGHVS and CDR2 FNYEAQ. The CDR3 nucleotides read TGTGCCAGCAGCCCTACGACAGGGCTCGGAGGAAACACCATATATTTT. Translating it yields CASSPTTGLGGNTIYF.

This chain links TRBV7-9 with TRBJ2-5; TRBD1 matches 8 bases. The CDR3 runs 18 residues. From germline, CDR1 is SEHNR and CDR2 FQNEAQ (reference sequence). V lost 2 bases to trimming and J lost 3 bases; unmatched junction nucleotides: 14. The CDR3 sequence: CASSLTGRRTGMEETQYF. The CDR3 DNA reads TGTGCCAGCAGCTTAACCGGACGACGGACAGGGATGGAAGAGACCCAGTACTTC.

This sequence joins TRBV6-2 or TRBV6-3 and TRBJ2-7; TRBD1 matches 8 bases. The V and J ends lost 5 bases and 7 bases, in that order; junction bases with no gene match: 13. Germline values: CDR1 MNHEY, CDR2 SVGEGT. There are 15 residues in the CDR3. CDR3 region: CASSTPLDREKEQYF. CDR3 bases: TGTGCCAGCAGTACACCATTGGACAGGGAGAAAGAGCAGTACTTC.

CDR3 residues: CASSPQPRGTGELFF. The CDR3 DNA reads as TGTGCCAGCAGCCCCCAGCCGCGAGGCACCGGGGAGCTGTTTTTT. The genes are TRBV9 and TRBJ2-2; D is uncertain. The V gene lost 4 bases and the J gene lost 4 bases, with 14 bases spanning the gap. Germline V lookup: CDR1 SGDLS, CDR2 YYNGEE. The CDR3 is 15 residues long.

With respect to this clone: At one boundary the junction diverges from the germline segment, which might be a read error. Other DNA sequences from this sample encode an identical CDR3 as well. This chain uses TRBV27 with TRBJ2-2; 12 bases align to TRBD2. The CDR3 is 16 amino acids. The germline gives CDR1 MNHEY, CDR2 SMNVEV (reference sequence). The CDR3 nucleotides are TGTGCCAGCAGTCCGTGGACTAGCGGGACGGCCGGAGAGCTGTTTTTT. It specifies CASSPWTSGTAGELFF.

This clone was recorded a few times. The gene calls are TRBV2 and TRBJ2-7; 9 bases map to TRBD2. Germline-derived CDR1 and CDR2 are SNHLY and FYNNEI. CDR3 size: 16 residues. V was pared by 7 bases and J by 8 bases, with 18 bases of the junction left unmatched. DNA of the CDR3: TGTGCCAGCACCCGGGTGGGGACAGTGGGGACTAGCAAGCAGTACTTC. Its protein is CASTRVGTVGTSKQYF.

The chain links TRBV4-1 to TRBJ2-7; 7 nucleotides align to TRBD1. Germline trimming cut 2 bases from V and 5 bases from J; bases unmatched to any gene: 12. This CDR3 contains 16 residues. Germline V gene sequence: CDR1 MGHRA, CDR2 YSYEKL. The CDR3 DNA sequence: TGCGCCAGCAGCCAATATCCGGACAGGCTAGGCGACGAGCAGTACTTC. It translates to CASSQYPDRLGDEQYF.

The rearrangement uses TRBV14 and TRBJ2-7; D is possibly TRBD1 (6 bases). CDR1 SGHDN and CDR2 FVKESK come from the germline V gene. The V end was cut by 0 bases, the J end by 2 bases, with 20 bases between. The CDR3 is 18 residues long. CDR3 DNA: TGTGCCAGCAGCCAAGAGACAGGCCATAGCTTCGGCCCCTACGAGCAGTACTTC. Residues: CASSQETGHSFGPYEQYF.

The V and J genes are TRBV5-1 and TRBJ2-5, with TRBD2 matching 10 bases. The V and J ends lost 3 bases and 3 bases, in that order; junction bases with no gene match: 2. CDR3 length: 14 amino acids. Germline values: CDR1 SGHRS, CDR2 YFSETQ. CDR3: CASSSLAGEETQYF. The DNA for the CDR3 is TGCGCCAGCAGCTCCCTAGCGGGAGAAGAGACCCAGTACTTC.

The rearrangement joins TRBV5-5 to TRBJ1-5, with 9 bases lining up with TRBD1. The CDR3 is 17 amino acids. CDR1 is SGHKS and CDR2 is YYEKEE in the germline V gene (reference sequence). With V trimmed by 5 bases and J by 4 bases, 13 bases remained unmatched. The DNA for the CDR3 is TGTGCCAGCAGGTGGACAGGGGAGATCCATATGAATCAGCCCCAGCATTTT. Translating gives CASRWTGEIHMNQPQHF.

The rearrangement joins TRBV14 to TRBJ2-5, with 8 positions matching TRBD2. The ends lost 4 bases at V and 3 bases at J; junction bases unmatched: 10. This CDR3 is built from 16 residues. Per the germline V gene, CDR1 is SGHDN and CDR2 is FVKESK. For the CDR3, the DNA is TGTGCCAGCAGCCCCACTTGGGGAGCGGGAGAAGAGACCCAGTACTTC. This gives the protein CASSPTWGAGEETQYF.

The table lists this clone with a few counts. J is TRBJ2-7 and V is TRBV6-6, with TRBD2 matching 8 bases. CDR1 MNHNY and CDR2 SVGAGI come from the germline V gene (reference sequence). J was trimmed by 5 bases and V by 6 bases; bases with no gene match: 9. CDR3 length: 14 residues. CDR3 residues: CASSRSGAGNEQYF. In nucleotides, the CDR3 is TGTGCCAGCAGCCGTAGCGGGGCCGGCAACGAGCAGTACTTC.